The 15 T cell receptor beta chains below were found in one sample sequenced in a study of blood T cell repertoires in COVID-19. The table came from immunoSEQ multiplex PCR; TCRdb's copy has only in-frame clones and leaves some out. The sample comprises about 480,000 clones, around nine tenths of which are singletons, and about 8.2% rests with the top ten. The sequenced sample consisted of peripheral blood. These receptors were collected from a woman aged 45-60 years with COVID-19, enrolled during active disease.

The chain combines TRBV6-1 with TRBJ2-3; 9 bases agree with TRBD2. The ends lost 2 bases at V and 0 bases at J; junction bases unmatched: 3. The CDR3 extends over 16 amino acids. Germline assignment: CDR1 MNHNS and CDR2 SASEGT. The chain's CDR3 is CASSENSGGSTDTQYF. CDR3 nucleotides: TGTGCCAGCAGTGAAAATAGCGGGGGTAGCACAGATACGCAGTATTTT.

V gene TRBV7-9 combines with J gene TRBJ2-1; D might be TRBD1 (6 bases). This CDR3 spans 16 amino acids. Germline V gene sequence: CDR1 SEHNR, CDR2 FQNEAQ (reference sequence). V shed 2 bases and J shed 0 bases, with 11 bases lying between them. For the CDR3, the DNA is TGTGCCAGCAGCTTAAACCCGGACAGCTCCTACAATGAGCAGTTCTTC. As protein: CASSLNPDSSYNEQFF. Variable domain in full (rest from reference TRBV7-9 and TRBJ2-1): DTGVSQNPRHKITKRGQNVTFRCDPISEHNRLYWYRQTLGQGPEFLTYFQNEAQLEKSRLLSDRFSAERPKGSFSTLEIQRTEQGDSAMYLCASSLNPDSSYNEQFFGPGTRLTVL.

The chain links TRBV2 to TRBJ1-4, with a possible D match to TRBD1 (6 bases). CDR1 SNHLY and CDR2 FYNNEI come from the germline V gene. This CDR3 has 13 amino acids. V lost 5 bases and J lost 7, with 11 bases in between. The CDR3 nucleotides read TGTGCCAGCAGTTCAGGGGTCCCTGAAAAACTGTTTTTT. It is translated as CASSSGVPEKLFF.

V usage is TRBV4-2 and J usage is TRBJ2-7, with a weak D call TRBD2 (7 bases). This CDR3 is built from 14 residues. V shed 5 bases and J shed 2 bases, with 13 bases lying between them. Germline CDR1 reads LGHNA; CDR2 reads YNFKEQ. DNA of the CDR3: TGTGCCAGCAGCTGGGGGAGGGGGGCCTACGAGCAGTACTTC. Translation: CASSWGRGAYEQYF.

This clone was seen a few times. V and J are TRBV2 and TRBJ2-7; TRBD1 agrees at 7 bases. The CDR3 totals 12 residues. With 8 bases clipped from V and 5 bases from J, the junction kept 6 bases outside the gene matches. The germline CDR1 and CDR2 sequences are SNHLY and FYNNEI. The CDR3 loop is CASEKGADEQYF. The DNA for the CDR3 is TGTGCCAGCGAAAAGGGGGCCGACGAGCAGTACTTC.

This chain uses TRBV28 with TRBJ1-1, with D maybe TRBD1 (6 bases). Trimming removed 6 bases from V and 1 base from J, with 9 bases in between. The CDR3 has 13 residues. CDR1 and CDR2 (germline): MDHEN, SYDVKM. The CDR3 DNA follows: TGTGCCAGCAGGATACAGGGGAACACTGAAGCTTTCTTT. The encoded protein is CASRIQGNTEAFF. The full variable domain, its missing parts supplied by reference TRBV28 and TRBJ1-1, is DVKVTQSSRYLVKRTGEKVFLECVQDMDHENMFWYRQDPGLGLRLIYFSYDVKMKEKGDIPEGYSVSREKKERFSLILESASTNQTSMYLCASRIQGNTEAFFGQGTRLTVV.

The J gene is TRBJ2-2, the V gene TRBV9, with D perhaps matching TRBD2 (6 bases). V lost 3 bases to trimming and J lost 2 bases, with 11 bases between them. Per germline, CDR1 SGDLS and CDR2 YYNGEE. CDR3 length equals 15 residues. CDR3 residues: CASSGAGGNTGELFF. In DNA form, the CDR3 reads TGTGCCAGCAGCGGGGCCGGGGGAAACACCGGGGAGCTGTTTTTT.

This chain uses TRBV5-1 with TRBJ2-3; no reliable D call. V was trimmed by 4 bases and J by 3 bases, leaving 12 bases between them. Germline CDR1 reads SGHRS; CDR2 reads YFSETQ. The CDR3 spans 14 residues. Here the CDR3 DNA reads TGCGCCAGCAGCCTCTATGGTGGTACAGATACGCAGTATTTT. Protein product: CASSLYGGTDTQYF.

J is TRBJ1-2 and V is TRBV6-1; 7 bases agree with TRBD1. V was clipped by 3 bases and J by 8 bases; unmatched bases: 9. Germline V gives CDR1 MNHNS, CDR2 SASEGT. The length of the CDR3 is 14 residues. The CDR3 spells CASSDLQGQRGYTF. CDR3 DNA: TGTGCCAGCAGTGATTTACAGGGGCAGCGGGGCTACACCTTC.

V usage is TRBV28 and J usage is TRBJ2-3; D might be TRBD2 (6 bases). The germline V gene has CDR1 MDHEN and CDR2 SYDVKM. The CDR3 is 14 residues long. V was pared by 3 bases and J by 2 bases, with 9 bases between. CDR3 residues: CASSFVADTDTQYF. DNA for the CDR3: TGTGCCAGCAGTTTCGTAGCGGACACAGATACGCAGTATTTT.

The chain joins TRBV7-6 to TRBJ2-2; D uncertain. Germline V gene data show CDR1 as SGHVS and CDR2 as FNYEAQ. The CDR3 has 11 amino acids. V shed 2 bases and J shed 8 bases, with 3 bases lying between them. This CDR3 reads CASSLSGELFF. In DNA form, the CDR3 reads TGTGCCAGCAGCTTATCTGGGGAGCTGTTTTTT.

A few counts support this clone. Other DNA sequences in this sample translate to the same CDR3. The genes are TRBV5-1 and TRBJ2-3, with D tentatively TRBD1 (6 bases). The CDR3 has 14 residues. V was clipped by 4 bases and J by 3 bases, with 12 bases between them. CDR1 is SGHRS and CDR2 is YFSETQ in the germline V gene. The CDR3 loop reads CASSPGASTDTQYF. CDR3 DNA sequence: TGCGCCAGCAGCCCAGGGGCGTCGACAGATACGCAGTATTTT.

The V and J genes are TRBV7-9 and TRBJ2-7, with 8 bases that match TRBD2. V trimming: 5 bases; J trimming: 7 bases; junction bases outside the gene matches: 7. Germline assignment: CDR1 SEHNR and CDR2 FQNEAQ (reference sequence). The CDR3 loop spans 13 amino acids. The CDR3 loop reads CASSRGGTWEQYF. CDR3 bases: TGTGCCAGCAGCCGGGGGGGCACCTGGGAGCAGTACTTC.

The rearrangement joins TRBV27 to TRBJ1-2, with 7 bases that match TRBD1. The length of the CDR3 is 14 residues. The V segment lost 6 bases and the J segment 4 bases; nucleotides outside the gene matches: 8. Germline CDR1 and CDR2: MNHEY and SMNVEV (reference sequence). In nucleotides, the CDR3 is TGTGCCAGCAGACCGACAGGGATGGGCTATGGCTACACCTTC. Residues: CASRPTGMGYGYTF.

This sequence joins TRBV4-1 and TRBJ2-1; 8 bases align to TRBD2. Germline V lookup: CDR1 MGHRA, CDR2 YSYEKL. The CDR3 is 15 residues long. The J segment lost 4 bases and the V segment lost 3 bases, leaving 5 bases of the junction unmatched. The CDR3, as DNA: TGCGCCAGCAGCCAGGCGGGGGGCAGGTACAATGAGCAGTTCTTC. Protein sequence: CASSQAGGRYNEQFF.